The rows below give T cell receptor beta chains drawn from one sample of a study of naive and memory T cell subsets. TCRdb ran MiXCR on the UMI-ligation and nested PCR reads and lists one entry per CDR3 protein. Of under 150,000 distinct CDR3 sequences in the sample, approximately 20% were seen once. The sequenced sample was naive CD8+ T cells from blood. These receptors all stem from a human donor in good health. CDR3s include the opening cysteine and the closing phenylalanine or tryptophan. D genes are given only for firm matches. Part of the rows lack a size; the others show once, few, many or a class for expanded clones.

V	size	J	length	D	CDR3	DNA
TRBV11-3	-	TRBJ2-1	15	TRBD2	CASSLGREGDNEQFF	TGTGCCAGCAGCTTAGGACGGGAGGGCGACAATGAGCAGTTCTTC
TRBV24-1	-	TRBJ1-1	12	-	CATSAINTEAFF	TGTGCCACCAGTGCCATAAACACTGAAGCTTTCTTT
TRBV11-1	-	TRBJ2-7	13	-	CASVGGLTYEQYF	TGTGCCAGCGTCGGCGGGCTCACCTACGAGCAGTACTTC
TRBV27	-	TRBJ2-1	17	-	CASSKTPGSEIDNEQFF	TGTGCCAGCTCTAAGACGCCAGGCTCCGAGATCGACAATGAGCAGTTCTTC
TRBV2	-	TRBJ2-7	13	TRBD1	CASSGTGINEQYF	TGTGCCAGCAGTGGGACAGGGATAAACGAGCAGTACTTC
TRBV7-2	few	TRBJ2-1	15	-	CASSSGWSSYNEQFF	TGTGCCAGCAGCTCAGGATGGAGCTCCTACAATGAGCAGTTCTTC
TRBV29-1	-	TRBJ2-1	14	TRBD2	CSVEVPSGGNEQFF	TGCAGCGTTGAGGTTCCTAGCGGGGGTAATGAGCAGTTCTTC
TRBV6-5	few	TRBJ2-3	13	-	CASSSGTIFKQYF	TGTGCCAGCAGTTCCGGGACGATCTTTAAGCAGTATTTT
TRBV2	few	TRBJ1-5	14	-	CASSEWAENQPQHF	TGTGCCAGCAGTGAATGGGCAGAAAATCAGCCCCAGCATTTT
TRBV7-9	-	TRBJ2-2	17	TRBD2	CASSSGSRDYNTGELFF	TGTGCCAGCAGCTCCGGATCCCGGGACTACAACACCGGGGAGCTGTTTTTT
TRBV3-1	-	TRBJ2-1	18	-	CASSQEWEAYDSYNEQFF	TGTGCCAGCAGCCAAGAATGGGAAGCGTACGACTCCTACAATGAGCAGTTCTTC
TRBV2	few	TRBJ2-1	14	-	CASSDRVDYNEQFF	TGTGCCAGCAGTGATAGGGTGGACTACAATGAGCAGTTCTTC
TRBV5-1	-	TRBJ2-5	15	TRBD1	CASSQDRGGRETQYF	TGCGCCAGCAGCCAAGACAGGGGGGGACGCGAGACCCAGTACTTC
TRBV12-3/TRBV12-4	once	TRBJ2-7	16	TRBD2	CASSRGVTSGRVEQYF	TGTGCCAGCAGCCGAGGCGTGACTAGCGGGAGGGTTGAGCAGTACTTC
TRBV30	-	TRBJ1-1	18	TRBD1	CAWSVKYRDRGRVTEAFF	TGTGCCTGGAGTGTTAAGTACCGGGACAGGGGGCGCGTCACTGAAGCTTTCTTT
TRBV7-9	few	TRBJ2-7	13	-	CASSFRGSDEQYF	TGTGCCAGCAGCTTTCGGGGGTCGGACGAGCAGTACTTC
TRBV7-8	-	TRBJ2-1	17	TRBD2	CASSLWAGTSGGDEQFF	TGTGCCAGCAGTCTCTGGGCCGGGACTAGCGGGGGGGATGAGCAGTTCTTC
TRBV6-2/TRBV6-3	-	TRBJ2-7	15	-	CASRIWGGRRYEQYF	TGTGCCAGCAGAATATGGGGGGGGCGCCGGTACGAGCAGTACTTC
TRBV28	few	TRBJ1-2	15	-	CASSLSEEAVLGYTF	TGTGCCAGCAGTTTATCCGAAGAGGCGGTGCTCGGCTACACCTTC
TRBV6-5	few	TRBJ2-5	16	TRBD2	CASSSRLAEYQETQYF	TGTGCCAGCAGTTCAAGACTAGCGGAGTACCAAGAGACCCAGTACTTC
TRBV9	few	TRBJ2-7	15	TRBD2	CASSVGSGASREQYF	TGTGCCAGCAGCGTCGGTAGCGGGGCCTCGAGGGAGCAGTACTTC
TRBV29-1	-	TRBJ2-1	13	-	CSVRSGSGHEQFF	TGCAGCGTTCGGTCCGGGAGTGGCCATGAGCAGTTCTTC
TRBV20-1	few	TRBJ2-5	13	TRBD1	CSAEGTGEETQYF	TGCAGTGCTGAAGGAACAGGGGAGGAGACCCAGTACTTC
TRBV25-1	-	TRBJ1-1	14	-	CASSEYRDRLEAFF	TGTGCCAGCAGTGAATATCGTGACAGACTAGAAGCTTTCTTT
TRBV6-2/TRBV6-3	few	TRBJ1-6	17	TRBD1	CASSYSPDRGLNSPLHF	TGTGCCAGCAGTTACTCGCCGGACAGGGGCCTAAATTCACCCCTCCACTTT
TRBV28	-	TRBJ1-1	12	-	CASSFERTPGFF	TGTGCCAGCAGTTTTGAGCGGACGCCTGGCTTCTTT
TRBV12-3/TRBV12-4	once	TRBJ2-3	15	-	CASSLGLDGPDTQYF	TGTGCCAGCAGTTTGGGGCTCGACGGGCCAGATACGCAGTATTTT
TRBV3-1	few	TRBJ2-7	15	TRBD2	CASSPWTSGQAEQYF	TGTGCCAGCAGCCCTTGGACTAGCGGGCAGGCAGAGCAGTACTTC
TRBV5-5	few	TRBJ2-7	14	-	CASSLDPTDYEQYF	TGTGCCAGCAGCTTGGACCCAACGGACTACGAGCAGTACTTC
TRBV12-5	few	TRBJ1-2	14	-	CASGLPDRGPGYTF	TGTGCTAGTGGTTTGCCCGATCGGGGTCCTGGCTACACCTTC
TRBV11-2	-	TRBJ2-3	15	TRBD1	CASSGPGQRTDTQYF	TGTGCCAGCAGTGGACCGGGACAGAGAACAGATACGCAGTATTTT
TRBV7-9	few	TRBJ2-7	17	-	CASSLGGRYDGGYEQYF	TGTGCCAGCAGCTTGGGGGGACGGTACGACGGCGGGTACGAGCAGTACTTC
TRBV11-3	few	TRBJ2-1	12	-	CASSRRGNEQFF	TGTGCCAGCAGCCGCCGGGGCAATGAGCAGTTCTTC
TRBV28	-	TRBJ2-5	19	TRBD2	CASSPGLAGDGPLGETQYF	TGTGCCAGCAGTCCTGGACTAGCGGGAGACGGCCCGCTCGGAGAGACCCAGTACTTC
TRBV7-3	-	TRBJ2-7	13	TRBD2	CASSRTSGSEQYF	TGTGCCAGCAGCCGGACTAGCGGGAGCGAGCAGTACTTC
TRBV24-1	-	TRBJ1-2	12	-	CATSDSNYGYTF	TGTGCCACCAGTGATTCTAACTATGGCTACACCTTC
TRBV7-2	-	TRBJ2-7	15	TRBD1	CASSLSGGGRDEQYF	TGTGCCAGCAGCTTATCAGGGGGCGGACGGGACGAGCAGTACTTC
TRBV12-3/TRBV12-4	once	TRBJ2-5	13	-	CASSFLEQETQYF	TGTGCCAGCAGTTTTTTAGAGCAAGAGACCCAGTACTTC
TRBV2	-	TRBJ2-1	15	TRBD2	CASSEVVVGGDEQFF	TGTGCCAGCAGTGAGGTTGTGGTCGGGGGGGATGAGCAGTTCTTC
TRBV6-6	-	TRBJ2-5	16	TRBD1	CASSYSRTGNQETQYF	TGTGCCAGCAGTTACTCCCGGACAGGCAACCAAGAGACCCAGTACTTC
TRBV5-1	few	TRBJ2-3	16	TRBD1	CASSLEKGAWTDTQYF	TGCGCCAGCAGCTTGGAGAAGGGGGCTTGGACAGATACGCAGTATTTT
TRBV27	-	TRBJ1-2	13	TRBD1	CASSFGDSYGYTF	TGTGCCAGCAGTTTTGGGGACAGCTATGGCTACACCTTC
TRBV12-3/TRBV12-4	-	TRBJ2-1	13	TRBD1	CASSFQGANEQFF	TGTGCCAGCAGTTTTCAGGGGGCGAATGAGCAGTTCTTC
TRBV13	-	TRBJ2-7	16	TRBD2	CASSLDTSGPVYEQYF	TGTGCCAGCAGCTTAGATACTAGCGGCCCCGTTTACGAGCAGTACTTC
TRBV27	-	TRBJ2-1	16	-	CASSSWLSGFGNEQFF	TGTGCCAGCAGTTCATGGCTGAGTGGGTTTGGCAATGAGCAGTTCTTC
TRBV4-3	-	TRBJ2-1	17	TRBD2	CASSQLPKRDSYNEQFF	TGCGCCAGCAGCCAACTTCCAAAGCGGGACTCCTACAATGAGCAGTTCTTC
TRBV6-6	-	TRBJ2-3	15	-	CASSFTSRVKDTQYF	TGTGCCAGCAGTTTTACTTCCCGGGTCAAAGATACGCAGTATTTT
TRBV6-5	-	TRBJ2-1	15	-	CASSWRLNSYNEQFF	TGTGCCAGCAGTTGGCGCCTGAACTCCTACAATGAGCAGTTCTTC
TRBV5-4	-	TRBJ2-7	13	-	CASSTAGVHEQYF	TGTGCCAGCAGCACTGCTGGGGTTCACGAGCAGTACTTC
TRBV28	few	TRBJ2-7	16	TRBD2	CASSPSGNSGSYEQYF	TGTGCCAGCAGCCCTAGCGGGAATTCCGGCTCCTACGAGCAGTACTTC
TRBV6-1	few	TRBJ2-1	13	-	CASREVSYNEQFF	TGTGCCAGCAGGGAAGTTAGCTACAATGAGCAGTTCTTC
TRBV10-3	few	TRBJ2-7	14	TRBD2	CAISRGELLYEQYF	TGTGCCATCAGTCGGGGGGAACTGCTGTATGAGCAGTACTTC
TRBV12-3/TRBV12-4	few	TRBJ2-1	14	TRBD1	CASSLVGQGDEQFF	TGTGCCAGCAGTTTGGTGGGACAGGGTGATGAGCAGTTCTTC